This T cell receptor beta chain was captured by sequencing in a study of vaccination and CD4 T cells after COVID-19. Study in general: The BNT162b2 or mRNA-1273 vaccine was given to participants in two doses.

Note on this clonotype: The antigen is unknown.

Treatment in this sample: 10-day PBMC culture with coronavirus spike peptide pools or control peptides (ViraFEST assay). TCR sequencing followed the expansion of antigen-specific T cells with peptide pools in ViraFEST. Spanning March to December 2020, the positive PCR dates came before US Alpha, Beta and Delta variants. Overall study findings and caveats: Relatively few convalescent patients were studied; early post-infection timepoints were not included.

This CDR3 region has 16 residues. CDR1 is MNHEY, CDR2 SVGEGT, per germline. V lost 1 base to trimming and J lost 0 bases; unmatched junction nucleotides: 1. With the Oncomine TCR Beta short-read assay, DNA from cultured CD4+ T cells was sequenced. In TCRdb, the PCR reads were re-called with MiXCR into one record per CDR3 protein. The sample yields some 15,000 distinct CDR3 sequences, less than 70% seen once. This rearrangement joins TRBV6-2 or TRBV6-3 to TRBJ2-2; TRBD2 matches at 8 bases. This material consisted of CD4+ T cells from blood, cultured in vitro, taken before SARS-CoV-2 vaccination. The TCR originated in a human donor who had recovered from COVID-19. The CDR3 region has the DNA TGTGCCAGCAGTTACTTACTAGCGGCGAACACCGGGGAGCTGTTTTTT. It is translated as CASSYLLAANTGELFF.